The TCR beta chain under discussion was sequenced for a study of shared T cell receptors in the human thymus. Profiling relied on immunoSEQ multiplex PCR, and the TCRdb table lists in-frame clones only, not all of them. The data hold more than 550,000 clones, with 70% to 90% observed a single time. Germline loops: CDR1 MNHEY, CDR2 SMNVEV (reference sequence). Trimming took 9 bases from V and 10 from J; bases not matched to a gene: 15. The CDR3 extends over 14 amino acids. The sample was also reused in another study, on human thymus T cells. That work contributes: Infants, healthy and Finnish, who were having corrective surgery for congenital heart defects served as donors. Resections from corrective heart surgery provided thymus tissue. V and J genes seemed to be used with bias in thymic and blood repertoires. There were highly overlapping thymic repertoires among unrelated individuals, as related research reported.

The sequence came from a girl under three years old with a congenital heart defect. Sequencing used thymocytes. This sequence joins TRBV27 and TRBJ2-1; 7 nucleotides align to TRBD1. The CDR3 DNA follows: TGTGCCAGTTCCGAGTCCGGGACAGTGGAAGAGCAGTTCTTC. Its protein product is CASSESGTVEEQFF.